The 20 T cell receptor beta chains given below trace back to one sample, sequenced in a study of T cells in women clearing cervical HPV infection. Clones were sequenced by immunoSEQ multiplex PCR, and TCRdb holds only the in-frame ones, with some missing. The table for this sample gives approximately 34,000 clones. Sequenced input: blood buffy coat. All receptors derive from a woman aged 18 to 75 with a cervical HPV16 infection that either progressed to CIN3+ or cleared (not recorded which).

A note on this clone: The read gets to within 3 residues of the CDR3 end, and the germline J gene fills in the rest. The J gene is TRBJ2-3, the V gene TRBV5-1, with 9 bases matching TRBD2. Germline CDR1 SGHRS, CDR2 YFSETQ. This CDR3 is 14 amino acids long. V was pared by 6 bases and J by 3 bases, with 5 bases of the junction left unmatched. CDR3 DNA (partial): TGCGCCAGCACCCGGACTAGCGCAACAGATACG. Amino acid sequence: CASTRTSATDT. The full CDR3 sequence reads CASTRTSATDTQYF.

In regard to this clone: The CDR3 goes on 3 residues after the read ends, and that part is filled in from the germline J gene. V gene TRBV19 combines with J gene TRBJ2-1, with a possible D match to TRBD2 (6 bases). V lost 3 bases to trimming and J lost 7 bases, with 10 bases between them. Germline V gene sequence: CDR1 LNHDA, CDR2 SQIVND (reference sequence). The CDR3 is made up of 13 amino acids. Partial CDR3 DNA: TGTGCCAGTAGTATTGGACGGGGGAATGAG. This gives the protein CASSIGRGNE. In full, the CDR3 is CASSIGRGNEQFF.

In regard to this clone: The read halts 3 residues ahead of the CDR3 end, with the missing end drawn from the germline J gene. The V gene is TRBV2, the J gene TRBJ2-7, with a weak D call TRBD1 (5 bases). The germline V and J ends were trimmed by 6 bases and 6 bases, with 21 bases remaining between them. Germline V gene lookup returns CDR1 SNHLY and CDR2 FYNNEI. This CDR3 comprises 15 residues. The CDR3 region is CASRIPGLGPLEQYF. The CDR3 bases that were read are TGTGCCAGCAGGATCCCAGGGCTAGGGCCCCTCGAG. Together with reference TRBV2 and TRBJ2-7, the CDR3 gives the full variable domain: EPEVTQTPSHQVTQMGQEVILRCVPISNHLYFYWYRQILGQKVEFLVSFYNNEISEKSEIFDDQFSVERPDGSNFTLKIRSTKLEDSAMYFCASRIPGLGPLEQYFGPGTRLTVT.

Concerning this clone: The read terminates 3 residues ahead of where the CDR3 ends, so the germline J gene completes it. The chain is built from TRBV5-6 and TRBJ1-2; 10 nucleotides line up with TRBD1. CDR3 length equals 14 residues. Unmatched junction bases numbered 3, after V lost 4 bases and J lost 3 bases. Germline V CDR1 and CDR2: SGHDT, YYEEEE. This CDR3 reads CASSGDRGDYGYTF. The covered CDR3 bases are TGTGCCAGCAGCGGGGACAGGGGAGACTATGGC.

Concerning this clone: With the read ending 3 residues before the CDR3 end, the germline J gene is used to fill in that end. The chain recombines TRBV29-1 with TRBJ2-5; possible D gene TRBD2, 5 bases. Deletions cut 0 bases from V and 7 bases from J, with 24 bases between. The germline gives CDR1 SQVTM, CDR2 ANQGSEA. The CDR3 is 17 amino acids. CDR3 sequence: CSVEDVWAWIRRGTQYF. The part of the CDR3 DNA that was read is TGCAGCGTTGAAGATGTTTGGGCGTGGATCAGACGGGGGACC.

Concerning this clone: The read halts 3 residues ahead of the CDR3 end, with the missing end drawn from the germline J gene. The V and J genes are TRBV7-3 and TRBJ2-7; 7 bases map to TRBD2. The V gene's germline CDR1 is SGHTA and CDR2 FQGTGA. The CDR3 contains 13 residues. V shed 4 bases and J 3 bases; nucleotides not matched to a gene: 3. CDR3 protein: CASSSTSDYEQYF. The DNA read from the CDR3 is TGTGCCAGCAGCTCCACTAGCGACTACGAG.

In regard to this clone: The read stops 3 residues short of the end of the CDR3; the missing end is completed from the germline J gene. The chain employs TRBV7-8 and TRBJ2-7, with 9 bases fitting TRBD1. The J segment lost 4 bases and the V segment lost 5 bases, leaving 3 bases of the junction unmatched. This CDR3 spans 13 amino acids. In germline, CDR1 is SGHVS, CDR2 FQNEAQ. The CDR3 protein is CASSPGQGYEQYF. The sequenced part of the CDR3 DNA is TGTGCCAGCAGCCCCGGACAGGGGTACGAG.

Concerning this clone itself: The read halts 3 residues ahead of the CDR3 end, with the missing end drawn from the germline J gene. This sequence joins TRBV18 and TRBJ2-6; 7 bases fit TRBD1. Losses at the gene ends were 5 bases for V and 0 bases for J; bases not matched to a gene: 4. The CDR3 length is 16 residues. Germline lookup yields CDR1 KGHSH and CDR2 LQKENI. The CDR3 sequence is CASSGTDLSGANVLTF. The CDR3 bases that were read are TGTGCCAGCTCAGGGACAGACCTCTCTGGGGCCAACGTC.

With regard to this clone: The read falls 3 residues short of the CDR3 end, and the missing part is taken from the germline J gene. The chain carries TRBV10-3 and TRBJ2-2; 11 bases match TRBD2. Germline assignment: CDR1 ENHRY and CDR2 SYGVKD. J gave up 3 bases and V 6 bases, and 12 bases lay outside the gene matches. CDR3 length: 18 amino acids. The CDR3 sequence is CAIRATGTSGVDTGELFF. The sequenced part of the CDR3 DNA is TGTGCCATCAGGGCCACCGGGACTAGCGGAGTGGACACCGGGGAG.

A remark on this clone: The read halts 3 residues ahead of the CDR3 end, with the missing end drawn from the germline J gene. The genes are TRBV2 and TRBJ1-2, with D possibly matching TRBD1 (6 bases). The CDR3 runs to 14 residues. Germline loops: CDR1 SNHLY, CDR2 FYNNEI. Between the trimmed V and J ends, which lost 4 bases and 7 bases, there was a span of 16 bases. The CDR3 DNA, read in part, is TGTGCCAGCAGTGGGAGGACAGACCACTTTGGC. This encodes CASSGRTDHFG. The CDR3 in its entirety is CASSGRTDHFGYTF.

With respect to this clone: The read ends 3 residues early relative to the CDR3; the germline J gene fills the gap. The chain couples TRBV18 to TRBJ1-2; tentatively, D is TRBD1 (6 bases). Germline lookup yields CDR1 KGHSH and CDR2 LQKENI. The CDR3 is 14 amino acids. V lost 4 bases and J 6 bases, leaving 15 bases between the germline ends. The sequenced CDR3 bases are TGTGCCAGCTCACTACAACAGGGTCGGGATGGC. Its protein is CASSLQQGRDG. The complete CDR3 reads CASSLQQGRDGYTF.

This chain's CDR3 is CASSFGQVNTEAFF. The covered CDR3 bases are TGTGCCAGCAGCTTTGGACAGGTGAACACTGAA. V gene TRBV7-9 combines with J gene TRBJ1-1, with 7 positions matching TRBD1. The sequenced fragment ends 3 residues before the CDR3 boundary, so the rest is inferred from the germline J gene. Per the germline V gene, CDR1 is SEHNR and CDR2 is FQNEAQ (reference sequence). The CDR3 loop spans 14 amino acids. Trimming at V came to 3 bases and at J to 0 bases, leaving 1 base not matched to a gene.

As concerns this clone: The CDR3 end lies 3 residues beyond the end of the read and is filled in from the germline J gene. The chain employs TRBV6-2 or TRBV6-3 and TRBJ2-3, with 13 bases aligning to TRBD2. Germline V lookup: CDR1 MNHEY, CDR2 SVGEGT. The CDR3 has 16 residues. The chain's CDR3 is CASSYSLGTSGTAQYF. CDR3 DNA (partial): TGTGCCAGCAGTTACTCGCTCGGGACTAGCGGGACGGCG.

Notes on this clone: The sequence runs out 3 residues before the end of the CDR3; the remainder is reconstructed from the germline J gene. V and J are TRBV5-4 and TRBJ2-1; 10 bases match TRBD1. Germline V gene lookup returns CDR1 SGHNT and CDR2 YYREEE (reference sequence). The ends lost 7 bases at V and 6 bases at J; junction bases unmatched: 7. There are 14 residues in the CDR3. The CDR3 bases that were read are TGTGCCAGCCGAGGGACAGGGGCTGTCAATGAG. Protein: CASRGTGAVNE. The whole CDR3 protein is CASRGTGAVNEQFF.

Comment on this clone: The observed sequence ends 3 residues before the CDR3 terminus, with the missing tail filled in from the germline J gene. The chain has TRBV19 and TRBJ2-2, with 8 bases aligning to TRBD2. This CDR3 has 14 amino acids. CDR1 LNHDA and CDR2 SQIVND come from the germline V gene (reference sequence). The part of the CDR3 DNA that was read is TGTGCCAGTAGTATCGGGGGGGCCGGGGGAAAG. It yields the protein CASSIGGAGGK. The full CDR3 is CASSIGGAGGKLFF.

Points on this clone: The read stops 3 residues short of the end of the CDR3; the missing end is completed from the germline J gene. V and J are TRBV19 and TRBJ1-2, with D possibly TRBD1 on 6 matching bases. Germline V gives CDR1 LNHDA, CDR2 SQIVND (reference sequence). The CDR3 has 17 residues. Trimming took 2 bases from V and 3 from J, leaving 19 bases between them. The sequenced CDR3 bases are TGTGCCAGTAGTATAATTAGGGTGGGACACTTCGACTATGGC. Protein product: CASSIIRVGHFDYG. The entire CDR3 is CASSIIRVGHFDYGYTF. Full variable domain (missing parts from reference TRBV19 and TRBJ1-2): DGGITQSPKYLFRKEGQNVTLSCEQNLNHDAMYWYRQDPGQGLRLIYYSQIVNDFQKGDIAEGYSVSREKKESFPLTVTSAQKNPTAFYLCASSIIRVGHFDYGYTFGSGTRLTVV.

In regard to this clone: The CDR3 is cut off 3 residues early in the read; its end comes from the germline J gene. This chain connects TRBV14 to TRBJ1-1; 8 positions agree with TRBD1. CDR3 length: 13 amino acids. The trim removed 2 bases at V and 5 bases at J, leaving 1 base unmatched. Germline V gene lookup returns CDR1 SGHDN and CDR2 FVKESK. The DNA read from the CDR3 is TGTGCCAGCAGCCAATGGACAGGGACTGAA. Protein: CASSQWTGTE. The entire CDR3 protein reads CASSQWTGTEAFF.

Worth noting for this clone: Read coverage stops 3 residues before the CDR3 terminus; the germline J gene supplies the remainder. The rearrangement links TRBV30 to TRBJ2-3, with TRBD1 matching 9 bases. Germline CDR1 GTSNPN, CDR2 SVGIG (reference sequence). The CDR3 covers 16 residues. V lost 1 base to trimming and J lost 3 bases; unmatched junction nucleotides: 8. The DNA read from the CDR3 is TGTGCCTGGAGTGCAGGGACAGGGAAGAGGACAGATACG. Translated, it gives CAWSAGTGKRTDT. The entire CDR3 sequence reads CAWSAGTGKRTDTQYF.

The CDR3 is CASSNYRGPDQPQYF. Partial CDR3 DNA: TGTGCCAGCTCAAACTACAGGGGGCCGGATCAGCCG. J is TRBJ2-3 and V is TRBV18, with 9 bases that match TRBD1. The read ends 3 residues before the CDR3 terminus; that terminus is restored from the germline J gene. Germline V gene data show CDR1 as KGHSH and CDR2 as LQKENI. The CDR3 consists of 15 residues.

In regard to this clone: With the read ending 3 residues before the CDR3 end, the germline J gene is used to fill in that end. This sequence joins TRBV5-6 and TRBJ1-1; D may be TRBD1 (5 bases). Germline lookup yields CDR1 SGHDT and CDR2 YYEEEE. V was pared by 0 bases and J by 6 bases, with 12 bases between. This CDR3 has 14 residues. The CDR3 loop reads CASSLVLGGAEAFF. The CDR3 bases that were read are TGTGCCAGCAGCTTGGTTTTGGGGGGAGCTGAA.